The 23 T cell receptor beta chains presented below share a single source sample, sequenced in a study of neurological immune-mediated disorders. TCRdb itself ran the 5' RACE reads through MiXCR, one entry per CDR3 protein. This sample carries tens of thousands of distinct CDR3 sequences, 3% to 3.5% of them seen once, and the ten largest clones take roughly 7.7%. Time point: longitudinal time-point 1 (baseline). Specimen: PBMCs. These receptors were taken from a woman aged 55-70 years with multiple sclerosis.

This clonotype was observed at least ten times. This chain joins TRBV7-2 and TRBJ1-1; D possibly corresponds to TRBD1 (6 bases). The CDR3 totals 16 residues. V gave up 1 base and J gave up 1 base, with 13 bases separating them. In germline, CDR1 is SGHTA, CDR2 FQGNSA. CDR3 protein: CASSLVSPGANTEAFF. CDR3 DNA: TGTGCCAGCAGCTTAGTCTCCCCAGGGGCGAACACTGAAGCTTTCTTT.

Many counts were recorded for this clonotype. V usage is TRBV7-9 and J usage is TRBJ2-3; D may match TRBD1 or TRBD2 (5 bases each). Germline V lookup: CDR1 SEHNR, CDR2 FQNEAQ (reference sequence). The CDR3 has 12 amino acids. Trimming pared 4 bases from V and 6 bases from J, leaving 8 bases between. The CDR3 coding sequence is TGTGCCAGCAGCTGGGGGTTCGATACGCAGTATTTT. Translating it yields CASSWGFDTQYF.

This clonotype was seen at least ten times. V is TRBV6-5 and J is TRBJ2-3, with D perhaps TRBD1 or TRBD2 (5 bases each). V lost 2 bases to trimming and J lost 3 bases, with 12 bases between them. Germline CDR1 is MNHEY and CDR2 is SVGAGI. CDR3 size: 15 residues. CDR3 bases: TGTGCCAGCAGTTACCTGGGGGTTCGTACAGATACGCAGTATTTT. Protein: CASSYLGVRTDTQYF.

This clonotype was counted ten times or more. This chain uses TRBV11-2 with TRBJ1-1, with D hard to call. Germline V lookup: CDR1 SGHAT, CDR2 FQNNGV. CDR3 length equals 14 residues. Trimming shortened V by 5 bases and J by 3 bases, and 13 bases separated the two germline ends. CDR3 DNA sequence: TGTGCCAGCAGCCCCCACAAGGTTGACACTGAAGCTTTCTTT. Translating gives CASSPHKVDTEAFF.

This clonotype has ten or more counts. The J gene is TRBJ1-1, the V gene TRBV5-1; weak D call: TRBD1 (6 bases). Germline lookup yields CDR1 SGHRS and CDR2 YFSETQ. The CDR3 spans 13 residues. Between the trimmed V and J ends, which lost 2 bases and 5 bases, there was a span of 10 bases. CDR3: CASSFGQLTEAFF. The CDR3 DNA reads TGCGCCAGCAGCTTCGGACAGCTAACTGAAGCTTTCTTT.

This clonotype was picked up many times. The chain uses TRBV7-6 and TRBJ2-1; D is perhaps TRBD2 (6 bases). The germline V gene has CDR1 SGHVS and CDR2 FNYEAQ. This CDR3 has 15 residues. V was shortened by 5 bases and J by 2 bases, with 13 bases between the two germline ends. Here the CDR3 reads CASSLTGDPYNEQFF. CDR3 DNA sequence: TGTGCCAGCAGCCTTACGGGGGATCCCTACAATGAGCAGTTCTTC.

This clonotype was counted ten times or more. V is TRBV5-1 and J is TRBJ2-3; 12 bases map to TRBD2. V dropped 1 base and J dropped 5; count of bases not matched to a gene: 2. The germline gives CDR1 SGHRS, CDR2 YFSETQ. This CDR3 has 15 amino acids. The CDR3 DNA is TGCGCCAGCAGCTTGACTAGCGGGGGGCGAGATACGCAGTATTTT. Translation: CASSLTSGGRDTQYF.

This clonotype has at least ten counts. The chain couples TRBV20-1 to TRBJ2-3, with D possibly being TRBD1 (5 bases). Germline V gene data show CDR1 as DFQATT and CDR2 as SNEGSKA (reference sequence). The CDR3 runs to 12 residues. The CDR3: CSFPRGTDTQYF. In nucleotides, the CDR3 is TGCAGCTTTCCCAGGGGCACAGATACGCAGTATTTT.

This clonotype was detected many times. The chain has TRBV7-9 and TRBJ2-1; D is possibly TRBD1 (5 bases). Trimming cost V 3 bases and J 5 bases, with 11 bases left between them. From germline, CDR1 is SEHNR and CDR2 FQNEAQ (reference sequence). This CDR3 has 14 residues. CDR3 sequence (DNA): TGTGCCAGCAGCTTTCGACAGCGTAACAATGAGCAGTTCTTC. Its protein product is CASSFRQRNNEQFF.

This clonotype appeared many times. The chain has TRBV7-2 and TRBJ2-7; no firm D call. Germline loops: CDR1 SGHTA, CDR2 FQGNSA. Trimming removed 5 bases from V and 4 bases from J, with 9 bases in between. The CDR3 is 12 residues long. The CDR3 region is CASSPVFYEQYF. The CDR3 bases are TGTGCCAGCAGCCCTGTCTTTTACGAGCAGTACTTC.

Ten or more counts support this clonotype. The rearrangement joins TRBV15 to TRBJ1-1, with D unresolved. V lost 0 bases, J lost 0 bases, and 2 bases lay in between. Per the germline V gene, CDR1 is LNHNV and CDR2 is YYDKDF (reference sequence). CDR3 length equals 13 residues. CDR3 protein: CATSRELNTEAFF. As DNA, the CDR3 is TGTGCCACCAGCAGAGAGCTGAACACTGAAGCTTTCTTT.

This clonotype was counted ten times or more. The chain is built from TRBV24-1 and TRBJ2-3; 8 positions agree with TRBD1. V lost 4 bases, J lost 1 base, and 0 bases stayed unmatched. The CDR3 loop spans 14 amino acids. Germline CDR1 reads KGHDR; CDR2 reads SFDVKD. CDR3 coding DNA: TGTGCCACCAGTGAGGGACAGGGCACAGATACGCAGTATTTT. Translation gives CATSEGQGTDTQYF.

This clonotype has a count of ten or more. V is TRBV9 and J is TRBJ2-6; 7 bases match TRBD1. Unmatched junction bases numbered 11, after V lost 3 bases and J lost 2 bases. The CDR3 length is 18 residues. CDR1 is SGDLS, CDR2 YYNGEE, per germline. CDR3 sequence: CASSAQTGWRTGANVLTF. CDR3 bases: TGTGCCAGCAGCGCGCAGACAGGGTGGCGAACTGGGGCCAACGTCCTGACTTTC.

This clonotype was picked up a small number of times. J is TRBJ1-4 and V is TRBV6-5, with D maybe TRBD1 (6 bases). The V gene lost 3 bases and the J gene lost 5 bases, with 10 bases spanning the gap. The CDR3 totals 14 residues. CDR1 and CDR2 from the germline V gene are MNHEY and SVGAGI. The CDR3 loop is CASSYRQDNEKLFF. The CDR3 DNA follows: TGTGCCAGCAGTTATCGACAGGACAATGAAAAACTGTTTTTT.

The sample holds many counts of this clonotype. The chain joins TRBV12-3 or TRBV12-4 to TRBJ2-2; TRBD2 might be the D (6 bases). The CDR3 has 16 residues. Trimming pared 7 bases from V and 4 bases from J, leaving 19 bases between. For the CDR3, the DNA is TGTGCCAGCAAATCATCCGGGGGTCGGGGCACCGGGGAGCTGTTTTTT. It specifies CASKSSGGRGTGELFF.

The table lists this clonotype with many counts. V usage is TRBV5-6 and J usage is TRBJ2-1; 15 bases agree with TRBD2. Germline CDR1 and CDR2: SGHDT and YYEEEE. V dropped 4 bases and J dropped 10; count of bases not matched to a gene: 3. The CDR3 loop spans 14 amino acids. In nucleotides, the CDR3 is TGTGCCAGCAGCCCCGGGACTAGCGGGGGGGAGCAGTTCTTC. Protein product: CASSPGTSGGEQFF. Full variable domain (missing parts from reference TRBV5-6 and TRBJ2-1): DAGVTQSPTHLIKTRGQQVTLRCSPKSGHDTVSWYQQALGQGPQFIFQYYEEEERQRGNFPDRFSGHQFPNYSSELNVNALLLGDSALYLCASSPGTSGGEQFFGPGTRLTVL.

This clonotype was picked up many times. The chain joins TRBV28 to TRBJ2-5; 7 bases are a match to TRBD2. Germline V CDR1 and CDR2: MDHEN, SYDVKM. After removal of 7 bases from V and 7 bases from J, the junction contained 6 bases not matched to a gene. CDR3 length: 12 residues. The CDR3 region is CASNGGLGTQYF. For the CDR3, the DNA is TGTGCCAGCAATGGAGGACTAGGGACCCAGTACTTC.

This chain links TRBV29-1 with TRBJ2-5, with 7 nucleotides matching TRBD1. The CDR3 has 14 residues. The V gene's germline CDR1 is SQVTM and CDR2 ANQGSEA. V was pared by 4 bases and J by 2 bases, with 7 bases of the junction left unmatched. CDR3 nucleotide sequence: TGCAGCGTTGGCCATAACAGGGGTCAAGAGACCCAGTACTTC. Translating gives CSVGHNRGQETQYF.

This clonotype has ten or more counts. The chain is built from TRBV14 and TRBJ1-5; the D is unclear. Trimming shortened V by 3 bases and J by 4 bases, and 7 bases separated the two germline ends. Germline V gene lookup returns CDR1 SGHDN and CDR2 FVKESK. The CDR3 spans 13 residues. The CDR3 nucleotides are TGTGCCAGCAGCCAGTTGGAAAATCAGCCCCAGCATTTT. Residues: CASSQLENQPQHF.

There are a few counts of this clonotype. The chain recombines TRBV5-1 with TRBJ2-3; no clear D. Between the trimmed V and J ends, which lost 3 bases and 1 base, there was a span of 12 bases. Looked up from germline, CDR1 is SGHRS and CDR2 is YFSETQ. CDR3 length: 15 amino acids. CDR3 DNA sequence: TGCGCCAGCAGCTCTAGAATGGTGGGCACAGATACGCAGTATTTT. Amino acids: CASSSRMVGTDTQYF.

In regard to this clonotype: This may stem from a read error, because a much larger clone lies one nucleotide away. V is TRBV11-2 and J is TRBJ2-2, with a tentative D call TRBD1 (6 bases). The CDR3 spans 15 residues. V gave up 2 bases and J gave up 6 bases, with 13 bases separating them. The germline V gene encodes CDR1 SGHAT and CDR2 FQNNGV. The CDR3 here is CASSLLGKGAGELFF. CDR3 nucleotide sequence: TGTGCCAGCAGCTTACTGGGAAAGGGGGCCGGGGAGCTGTTTTTT.

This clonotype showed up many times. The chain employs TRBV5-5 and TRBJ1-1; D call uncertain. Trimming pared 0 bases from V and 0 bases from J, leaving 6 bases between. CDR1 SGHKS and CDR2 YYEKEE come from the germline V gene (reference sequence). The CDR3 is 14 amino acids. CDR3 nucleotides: TGTGCCAGCAGCTTGGAACCCTTGAACACTGAAGCTTTCTTT. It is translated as CASSLEPLNTEAFF.

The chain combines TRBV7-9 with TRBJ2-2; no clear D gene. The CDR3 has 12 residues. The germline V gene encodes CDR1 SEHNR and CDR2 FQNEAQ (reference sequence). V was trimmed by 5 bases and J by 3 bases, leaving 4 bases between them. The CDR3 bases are TGTGCCAGCAGCACAGACACCGGGGAGCTGTTTTTT. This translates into CASSTDTGELFF.